The 19 T cell receptor beta chains presented below share a single source sample, sequenced in a study of blood T cell repertoires in COVID-19. TCRdb's copy holds only in-frame clones and misses some; the assay was immunoSEQ multiplex PCR. The data hold fewer than 250,000 clones, with under 90% observed a single time. Material for sequencing was PBMCs or T cells enriched from blood (not recorded which). Receptor source: a woman aged 40-49 years who had been exposed to COVID-19.

V usage is TRBV27 and J usage is TRBJ1-1; 9 nucleotides agree with TRBD1. CDR1 is MNHEY, CDR2 SMNVEV, per germline (reference sequence). The CDR3 extends over 13 amino acids. V shed 8 bases, J shed 5 bases, and the junction held 6 bases outside the gene matches. CDR3 DNA sequence: TGTGCCAGCGGACCCGGGACAGGGACTGAAGCTTTCTTT. As protein: CASGPGTGTEAFF.

This chain uses TRBV6-6 with TRBJ2-5; TRBD2 aligns across 14 bases. Germline-derived CDR1 and CDR2 are MNHNY and SVGAGI (reference sequence). The length of the CDR3 is 15 residues. V gave up 4 bases and J gave up 4 bases; unmatched junction bases: 2. For the CDR3, the DNA is TGTGCCAGCAGTTCAGGACTAGCGGGGGGAGAGACCCAGTACTTC. Its protein is CASSSGLAGGETQYF.

The chain uses TRBV7-9 and TRBJ1-2; TRBD1 matches at 7 bases. CDR3 length: 19 residues. V lost 3 bases, J lost 2 bases, and 18 bases stayed unmatched. Germline CDR1 is SEHNR and CDR2 is FQNEAQ (reference sequence). The CDR3, as DNA: TGTGCCAGCAGCTTCCAGGGGGAAAAGGCCCCCAGGCCGAACTATGGCTACACCTTC. Its protein is CASSFQGEKAPRPNYGYTF.

This sequence joins TRBV7-9 and TRBJ2-1; 8 nucleotides line up with TRBD2. This CDR3 comprises 15 residues. Germline V gene data show CDR1 as SEHNR and CDR2 as FQNEAQ (reference sequence). V trimming: 7 bases; J trimming: 4 bases; junction bases outside the gene matches: 9. The CDR3 DNA is TGTGCCAGCACCCCCTGGGCGGGGGGTTACAATGAGCAGTTCTTC. Protein sequence: CASTPWAGGYNEQFF.

The chain recombines TRBV9 with TRBJ1-1; 8 bases are shared with TRBD1. Germline V gene sequence: CDR1 SGDLS, CDR2 YYNGEE. Losses at the gene ends were 3 bases for V and 5 bases for J; bases not matched to a gene: 12. The CDR3 covers 16 residues. CDR3 nucleotide sequence: TGTGCCAGCAGCGACCCCGGACAGGGAGTAAGGACTGAAGCTTTCTTT. Protein: CASSDPGQGVRTEAFF.

The rearrangement links TRBV30 to TRBJ1-2, with TRBD1 as a possible D gene (6 bases). The CDR3 is 14 residues long. V lost 4 bases and J 2 bases, leaving 14 bases between the germline ends. Per the germline V gene, CDR1 is GTSNPN and CDR2 is SVGIG (reference sequence). The CDR3 DNA reads TGTGCCTGGATCGCCCCCGGGACAAACTATGGCTACACCTTC. It codes for CAWIAPGTNYGYTF.

The genes are TRBV5-1 and TRBJ2-6, with D perhaps TRBD2 (5 bases). There are 15 residues in the CDR3. V lost 4 bases to trimming and J lost 2 bases, with 10 bases between them. Per germline, CDR1 SGHRS and CDR2 YFSETQ. The CDR3 DNA sequence: TGCGCCAGCAGCAAGGGAGTCGCTGGGGCCAACGTCCTGACTTTC. It yields the protein CASSKGVAGANVLTF.

The chain has TRBV5-4 and TRBJ1-3; D is perhaps TRBD1 (5 bases). This CDR3 has 15 amino acids. Germline V gene data show CDR1 as SGHNT and CDR2 as YYREEE (reference sequence). V was pared by 4 bases and J by 0 bases, with 11 bases between. The DNA of the CDR3 is TGTGCCAGCAGCGTTGACAGCGTCTCTGGAAACACCATATATTTT. This encodes CASSVDSVSGNTIYF. Supplemented by reference TRBV5-4 and TRBJ1-3, the full variable domain reads ETGVTQSPTHLIKTRGQQVTLRCSSQSGHNTVSWYQQALGQGPQFIFQYYREEENGRGNFPPRFSGLQFPNYSSELNVNALELDDSALYLCASSVDSVSGNTIYFGEGSWLTVV.

This clone was found once. The gene calls are TRBV11-2 and TRBJ1-6, with unresolved D. The CDR3 extends over 13 amino acids. V was clipped by 8 bases and J by 8 bases, with 13 bases between them. CDR1 is SGHAT and CDR2 is FQNNGV in the germline V gene. CDR3 protein: CASASWAYSPLHF. The CDR3 DNA sequence: TGTGCCAGCGCCTCCTGGGCGTATTCACCCCTCCACTTT.

The chain combines TRBV5-1 with TRBJ2-6; D gene ambiguous. Trimming pared 4 bases from V and 0 bases from J, leaving 11 bases between. Germline values: CDR1 SGHRS, CDR2 YFSETQ. The CDR3 consists of 16 residues. The CDR3, as DNA: TGCGCCAGCAGCAATGACAACCGCTCTGGGGCCAACGTCCTGACTTTC. Translation: CASSNDNRSGANVLTF.

The rearrangement links TRBV21-1 to TRBJ2-7; the table gives TRBD2 as D, unverified against the DNA. TRBV21-1 has pseudogene status. This CDR3 comprises 15 residues. CDR3 bases: TGTGCCAGCAGCAAGCTAGCGGGGGGGCCCTACGAGCAGTACTTC. This sequence encodes CASSKLAGGPYEQYF.

This clone was seen only a few times. The chain combines TRBV5-6 with TRBJ1-2, with TRBD1 as a possible D gene (6 bases). There are 13 residues in the CDR3. V was shortened by 4 bases and J by 5 bases, with 12 bases between the two germline ends. Germline lookup yields CDR1 SGHDT and CDR2 YYEEEE. CDR3 bases: TGTGCCAGCAGCCCAGGGGCTTGGTATGGCTACACCTTC. Protein: CASSPGAWYGYTF.

This chain uses TRBV6-4 with TRBJ1-1; no clear D gene. The CDR3 covers 13 residues. Trimming pared 3 bases from V and 2 bases from J, leaving 7 bases between. Germline CDR1 and CDR2: MRHNA and SNTAGT. The CDR3 nucleotides are TGTGCCAGCAGTGATGACTTCAACACTGAAGCTTTCTTT. It yields the protein CASSDDFNTEAFF.

The V gene is TRBV6-2 or TRBV6-3, the J gene TRBJ2-5; 7 bases align to TRBD2. CDR1 is MNHEY and CDR2 is SVGEGT in the germline V gene. J gave up 4 bases and V 5 bases, and 4 bases lay outside the gene matches. The CDR3 runs 13 residues. This CDR3 reads CASSHGGGETQYF. For the CDR3, the DNA is TGTGCCAGCAGTCATGGGGGGGGAGAGACCCAGTACTTC.

The chain has TRBV7-2 and TRBJ2-1, with 9 bases matching TRBD2. Per germline, CDR1 SGHTA and CDR2 FQGNSA. Trimming took 7 bases from V and 1 from J; bases not matched to a gene: 5. The CDR3 extends over 15 amino acids. The chain's CDR3 is CASTLTSGSYNEQFF. CDR3 bases: TGTGCCAGCACCTTGACTAGCGGATCCTACAATGAGCAGTTCTTC. The whole variable domain, filled in from reference TRBV7-2 and TRBJ2-1, reads GAGVSQSPSNKVTEKGKDVELRCDPISGHTALYWYRQSLGQGLEFLIYFQGNSAPDKSGLPSDRFSAERTGGSVSTLTIQRTQQEDSAVYLCASTLTSGSYNEQFFGPGTRLTVL.

Only one count was recorded for this clone. The gene calls are TRBV28 and TRBJ2-5; TRBD1 agrees at 10 bases. CDR1 and CDR2 (germline): MDHEN, SYDVKM. Trimming took 4 bases from V and 3 from J; bases not matched to a gene: 2. The CDR3 has 14 residues. For the CDR3, the DNA is TGTGCCAGCAGTTCCGGGACAGGGGAAGAGACCCAGTACTTC. This sequence encodes CASSSGTGEETQYF. Using reference TRBV28 and TRBJ2-5 for the parts outside the CDR3, the full variable domain is DVKVTQSSRYLVKRTGEKVFLECVQDMDHENMFWYRQDPGLGLRLIYFSYDVKMKEKGDIPEGYSVSREKKERFSLILESASTNQTSMYLCASSSGTGEETQYFGPGTRLLVL.

This sequence joins TRBV9 and TRBJ1-5; D possibly corresponds to TRBD1 (6 bases). V lost 4 bases, J lost 11 bases, and 22 bases lay in between. The V gene's germline CDR1 is SGDLS and CDR2 YYNGEE. The CDR3 is made up of 15 amino acids. The CDR3 here is CASSPRDTADQAQHF. CDR3 DNA sequence: TGTGCCAGCAGCCCCCGGGACACGGCGGACCAAGCCCAGCATTTT. Full variable domain (rest looked up from reference TRBV9 and TRBJ1-5): DSGVTQTPKHLITATGQRVTLRCSPRSGDLSVYWYQQSLDQGLQFLIQYYNGEERAKGNILERFSAQQFPDLHSELNLSSLELGDSALYFCASSPRDTADQAQHFGDGTRLSIL.

The genes are TRBV6-5 and TRBJ1-6; 7 bases line up with TRBD1. V shed 6 bases and J 8 bases; nucleotides not matched to a gene: 10. Germline V gene data show CDR1 as MNHEY and CDR2 as SVGAGI. The CDR3 spans 15 residues. CDR3 DNA sequence: TGTGCCAGCAGAAGACAGGGCCAGGTATATTCACCCCTCCACTTT. It codes for CASRRQGQVYSPLHF.

This clone has only one observation. This rearrangement joins TRBV9 to TRBJ1-2; no clear D. This CDR3 has 15 amino acids. Germline V gene data show CDR1 as SGDLS and CDR2 as YYNGEE. Trimming removed 3 bases at V and 2 bases at J, with 14 bases between. CDR3 nucleotides: TGTGCCAGCAGCGGACCTCCGGGTCAGAACTATGGCTACACCTTC. This encodes CASSGPPGQNYGYTF.